These 25 T cell receptor beta chains originate from one sample sequenced in a study of T cell responses to AZD1222 COVID-19 vaccine. Here immunoSEQ multiplex PCR was the method, and the copy in TCRdb shows in-frame clones only, minus some. The data show some 150,000 clones, around 93% seen once. The sequencing here drew on peripheral blood, taken on day 0 of AZD1222 vaccination. These receptors were collected from an adult in good health.

CDR3 DNA sequence: TGCGCCAGCAGCCCCTCGGGACAGGGGAATGAGCAGTTCTTC. The encoded protein is CASSPSGQGNEQFF. The genes are TRBV5-1 and TRBJ2-1, with 10 bases fitting TRBD1. This CDR3 is 14 amino acids long. The junction had 5 bases not matched to a gene; V was cut back by 4 bases and J by 7 bases. Germline V gene lookup returns CDR1 SGHRS and CDR2 YFSETQ.

The genes are TRBV3-1 (or the pseudogene TRBV3-2) and TRBJ2-7; D could derive from TRBD1 or TRBD2 (5 bases each). Germline V gene data show CDR1 as LGHDT and CDR2 as YNNKEL (reference sequence). Trimming pared 4 bases from V and 7 bases from J, leaving 20 bases between. CDR3 size: 15 residues. CDR3 residues: CASSRSPGPVQEQYF. CDR3 coding DNA: TGTGCCAGCAGCCGGAGCCCGGGACCTGTCCAAGAGCAGTACTTC.

V is TRBV5-1 and J is TRBJ1-2; D ambiguous. The CDR3 runs to 13 residues. V was cut by 0 bases and J by 7 bases, with 10 bases left in between. Germline-derived CDR1 and CDR2 are SGHRS and YFSETQ. The CDR3 region has the DNA TGCGCCAGCAGCTTGGCGGGGAATGGTGGCTACACCTTC. It yields the protein CASSLAGNGGYTF.

The chain recombines TRBV19 with TRBJ1-2; perhaps TRBD1 as D (5 bases). Germline-derived CDR1 and CDR2 are LNHDA and SQIVND (reference sequence). The CDR3 has 21 residues. Trimming removed 7 bases at V and 4 bases at J, with 37 bases between. CDR3 in DNA: TGTGCCAGTACCAATATTCCTAACTCGGGACGCGAGGTAATCAAAATCTATGGCTACACCTTC. Translation: CASTNIPNSGREVIKIYGYTF. Complete variable domain (other parts from reference TRBV19 and TRBJ1-2): DGGITQSPKYLFRKEGQNVTLSCEQNLNHDAMYWYRQDPGQGLRLIYYSQIVNDFQKGDIAEGYSVSREKKESFPLTVTSAQKNPTAFYLCASTNIPNSGREVIKIYGYTFGSGTRLTVV.

The table lists this clone with a count of one. The chain recombines TRBV9 with TRBJ2-6, with 14 bases matching TRBD2. Germline V CDR1 and CDR2: SGDLS, YYNGEE. V trimming: 4 bases; J trimming: 4 bases; junction bases outside the gene matches: 13. This CDR3 comprises 20 residues. CDR3 sequence: CASSISTSGRGLAGANVLTF. CDR3 in DNA: TGTGCCAGCAGCATATCGACTAGCGGGAGGGGCTTAGCCGGGGCCAACGTCCTGACTTTC.

This chain connects TRBV5-1 to TRBJ1-2; tentative D call: TRBD1 (6 bases). Germline V gives CDR1 SGHRS, CDR2 YFSETQ. The CDR3 loop spans 13 amino acids. V lost 7 bases to trimming and J lost 2 bases, with 12 bases between them. CDR3 sequence reads: CASSDSPNYGYTF. CDR3 DNA: TGCGCCAGCTCGGACAGTCCCAACTATGGCTACACCTTC.

V is TRBV11-2 and J is TRBJ1-1, with D uncertain. The germline gives CDR1 SGHAT, CDR2 FQNNGV. The CDR3 runs to 14 residues. V shed 5 bases and J shed 0 bases, with 10 bases lying between them. The chain's CDR3 is CASSLPGVNTEAFF. Written as DNA, the CDR3 is TGTGCCAGCAGCCTTCCCGGGGTGAACACTGAAGCTTTCTTT.

The chain joins TRBV10-2 to TRBJ1-1; D call uncertain. The germline gives CDR1 WSHSY, CDR2 SAAADI. The CDR3 is 12 amino acids. V lost 3 bases and J 7 bases, leaving 9 bases between the germline ends. The CDR3 DNA reads TGCGCCAGCAGTGACCCCAAACATGAAGCTTTCTTT. As protein: CASSDPKHEAFF.

The chain recombines TRBV5-1 with TRBJ1-1; 7 bases line up with TRBD1. Germline V lookup: CDR1 SGHRS, CDR2 YFSETQ. The CDR3 loop spans 14 amino acids. J lost 5 bases, V lost 0 bases, and 4 bases had no gene match. CDR3 loop: CASSLGQGRTEAFF. DNA of the CDR3: TGCGCCAGCAGCTTGGGACAGGGTAGGACTGAAGCTTTCTTT. The full variable domain, rest sourced from reference TRBV5-1 and TRBJ1-1, is KAGVTQTPRYLIKTRGQQVTLSCSPISGHRSVSWYQQTPGQGLQFLFEYFSETQRNKGNFPGRFSGRQFSNSRSEMNVSTLELGDSALYLCASSLGQGRTEAFFGQGTRLTVV.

This CDR3 is CASSLGGTSASEQFF. Written as DNA, the CDR3 is TGCGCCAGCAGCTTGGGGGGCACTAGCGCGAGTGAGCAGTTCTTC. The chain joins TRBV5-1 to TRBJ2-1; 7 nucleotides agree with TRBD2. The CDR3 spans 15 residues. The V and J ends lost 0 bases and 9 bases, in that order; junction bases with no gene match: 9. Germline-derived CDR1 and CDR2 are SGHRS and YFSETQ.

The chain couples TRBV9 to TRBJ1-2; D may be TRBD1 (5 bases). CDR1 is SGDLS and CDR2 is YYNGEE in the germline V gene. This CDR3 has 14 residues. V gave up 0 bases and J gave up 5 bases, with 11 bases separating them. The CDR3 DNA follows: TGTGCCAGCAGCGTAGAATCGGGGGGATATGGCTACACCTTC. Translating gives CASSVESGGYGYTF.

V gene TRBV6-5 combines with J gene TRBJ1-2; 7 nucleotides agree with TRBD1. The trim removed 9 bases at V and 7 bases at J, leaving 5 bases unmatched. The CDR3 covers 11 residues. Germline CDR1 reads MNHEY; CDR2 reads SVGAGI. The CDR3 nucleotides are TGTGCCAGGAGTACAGGGGTTGGCTACACCTTC. It codes for CARSTGVGYTF.

The chain is built from TRBV7-4 and TRBJ1-2; D is uncertain. The germline gives CDR1 SGHVT, CDR2 SQSDAQ. CDR3 length: 13 residues. Trimming stripped 3 bases from V and 3 bases from J, with 8 bases between. CDR3: CASSLEGYYGYTF. CDR3 sequence (DNA): TGTGCCAGCAGCTTGGAAGGGTACTATGGCTACACCTTC.

This chain links TRBV25-1 with TRBJ2-5; 7 bases fit TRBD1. In germline, CDR1 is MGHDK, CDR2 SYGVNS. CDR3 length: 15 residues. V trimming: 7 bases; J trimming: 5 bases; junction bases outside the gene matches: 13. The CDR3 nucleotides read TGTGCCAGCAAAGGCAGCACAGGGGCGTTCGAGACCCAGTACTTC. Translated, it gives CASKGSTGAFETQYF.

This clone has only one observation. The V and J genes are TRBV7-9 and TRBJ1-3; no firm D call. V was shortened by 1 base and J by 4 bases, with 8 bases between the two germline ends. The CDR3 consists of 14 residues. The germline V gene has CDR1 SEHNR and CDR2 FQNEAQ (reference sequence). The DNA for the CDR3 is TGTGCCAGCAGCTTAGAGAGGTTCGGAAACACCATATATTTT. Its protein product is CASSLERFGNTIYF.

The J gene is TRBJ1-2, the V gene TRBV2, with D perhaps matching TRBD1 (5 bases). V was pared by 6 bases and J by 4 bases, with 12 bases between. CDR3 length: 13 amino acids. Germline V gives CDR1 SNHLY, CDR2 FYNNEI. The CDR3 loop reads CASRGTEFYGYTF. Here the CDR3 DNA reads TGTGCCAGCAGAGGGACGGAGTTCTATGGCTACACCTTC.

The chain joins TRBV28 to TRBJ1-5; 7 bases align to TRBD1. Unmatched junction bases numbered 5, after V lost 5 bases and J lost 1 base. This CDR3 spans 15 amino acids. Germline CDR1 reads MDHEN; CDR2 reads SYDVKM. CDR3 DNA: TGTGCCAGCAGTCGACAGGGAAGGAGCAATCAGCCCCAGCATTTT. Encoded protein: CASSRQGRSNQPQHF.

V and J are TRBV5-1 and TRBJ2-7; D remains unclear. The germline V gene has CDR1 SGHRS and CDR2 YFSETQ. CDR3 length: 14 residues. Trimming took off 0 bases at V and 2 bases at J, with 9 bases between the two ends. The CDR3: CASSLAGSAYEQYF. The DNA for the CDR3 is TGCGCCAGCAGCTTGGCTGGATCGGCCTACGAGCAGTACTTC.

The chain joins TRBV7-3 to TRBJ2-1; 9 bases are a match to TRBD2. The V gene's germline CDR1 is SGHTA and CDR2 FQGTGA. The length of the CDR3 is 16 residues. Trimming took 3 bases from V and 5 from J; bases not matched to a gene: 8. The CDR3 loop is CASSLGGSGRDNEQFF. The CDR3 nucleotides are TGTGCCAGCAGCTTGGGAGGTAGCGGGAGAGACAATGAGCAGTTCTTC.

This clone is a singleton in its sample. The J gene is TRBJ1-2, the V gene TRBV7-9; 10 positions agree with TRBD1. Germline CDR1 reads SEHNR; CDR2 reads FQNEAQ (reference sequence). CDR3 length: 15 residues. The V and J ends lost 5 bases and 5 bases, in that order; junction bases with no gene match: 8. The CDR3 DNA reads as TGTGCCAGCAGCCCACGCGGACAGGGGGGGTATGGCTACACCTTC. Encoded protein: CASSPRGQGGYGYTF.

This clone was counted once. The J gene is TRBJ1-3, the V gene TRBV6-1; D might be TRBD1 (6 bases). CDR1 and CDR2 (germline): MNHNS, SASEGT. This CDR3 is built from 16 residues. The germline V and J ends were trimmed by 0 bases and 0 bases, with 9 bases remaining between them. The CDR3 DNA reads as TGTGCCAGCAGTGAAGCGTCAGGGGTCTCTGGAAACACCATATATTTT. Translated: CASSEASGVSGNTIYF.

This chain links TRBV5-4 with TRBJ1-1, with D possibly TRBD1 on 5 matching bases. The ends were cut back, 0 bases at V and 1 base at J, with 10 bases in the middle. CDR3 size: 15 residues. Germline V lookup: CDR1 SGHNT, CDR2 YYREEE (reference sequence). The CDR3 loop reads CASSLGEGRNTEAFF. CDR3 nucleotides: TGTGCCAGCAGCTTGGGAGAGGGGCGGAACACTGAAGCTTTCTTT.

The V gene is TRBV9, the J gene TRBJ2-2; perhaps TRBD1 as D (6 bases). CDR1 SGDLS and CDR2 YYNGEE come from the germline V gene. V was clipped by 0 bases and J by 5 bases, with 11 bases between them. This CDR3 spans 15 amino acids. The CDR3: CASSVGTVGTGELFF. The CDR3 DNA follows: TGTGCCAGCAGCGTAGGGACAGTCGGGACCGGGGAGCTGTTTTTT. Together with reference TRBV9 and TRBJ2-2, the CDR3 gives the full variable domain: DSGVTQTPKHLITATGQRVTLRCSPRSGDLSVYWYQQSLDQGLQFLIQYYNGEERAKGNILERFSAQQFPDLHSELNLSSLELGDSALYFCASSVGTVGTGELFFGEGSRLTVL.

This chain connects TRBV5-8 to TRBJ1-2, with 7 positions matching TRBD1. The CDR3 has 14 residues. V trimming: 2 bases; J trimming: 4 bases; junction bases outside the gene matches: 5. Looked up from germline, CDR1 is SGHTS and CDR2 is YDEGEE. CDR3 sequence reads: CASSFGQAVYGYTF. The CDR3 DNA follows: TGTGCCAGCAGCTTCGGACAGGCTGTCTATGGCTACACCTTC.

This clone was picked up one time. The chain has TRBV28 and TRBJ1-2, with unresolved D. Germline values: CDR1 MDHEN, CDR2 SYDVKM. The CDR3 is 13 residues long. Between the trimmed V and J ends, which lost 6 bases and 4 bases, there was a span of 12 bases. The CDR3 region is CASRFPGIYGYTF. The CDR3 nucleotides are TGTGCCAGCAGATTTCCAGGCATCTATGGCTACACCTTC.